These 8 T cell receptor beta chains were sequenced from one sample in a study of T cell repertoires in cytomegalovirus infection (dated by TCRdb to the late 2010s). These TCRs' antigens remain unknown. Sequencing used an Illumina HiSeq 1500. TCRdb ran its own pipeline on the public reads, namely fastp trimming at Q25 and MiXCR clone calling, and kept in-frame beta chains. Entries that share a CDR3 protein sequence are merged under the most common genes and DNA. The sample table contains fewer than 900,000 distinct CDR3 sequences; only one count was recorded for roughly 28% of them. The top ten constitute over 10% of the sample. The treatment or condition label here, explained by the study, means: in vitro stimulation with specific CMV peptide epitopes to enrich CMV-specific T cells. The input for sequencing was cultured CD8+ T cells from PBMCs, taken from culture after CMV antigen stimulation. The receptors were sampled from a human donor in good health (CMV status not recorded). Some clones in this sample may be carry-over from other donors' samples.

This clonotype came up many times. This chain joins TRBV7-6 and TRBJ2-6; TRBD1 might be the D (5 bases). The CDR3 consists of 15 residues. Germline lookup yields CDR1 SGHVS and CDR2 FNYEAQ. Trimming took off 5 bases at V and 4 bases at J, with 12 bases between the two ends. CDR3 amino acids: CASSPGQNGANVLTF. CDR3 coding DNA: TGTGCCAGCAGCCCAGGGCAGAACGGGGCCAACGTCCTGACTTTC.

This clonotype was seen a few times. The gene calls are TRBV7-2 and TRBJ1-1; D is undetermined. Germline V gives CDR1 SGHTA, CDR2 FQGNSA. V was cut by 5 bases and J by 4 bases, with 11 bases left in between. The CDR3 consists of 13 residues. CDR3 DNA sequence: TGTGCCAGCAGCCCGACCCGAGCCACTGAAGCTTTCTTT. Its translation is CASSPTRATEAFF.

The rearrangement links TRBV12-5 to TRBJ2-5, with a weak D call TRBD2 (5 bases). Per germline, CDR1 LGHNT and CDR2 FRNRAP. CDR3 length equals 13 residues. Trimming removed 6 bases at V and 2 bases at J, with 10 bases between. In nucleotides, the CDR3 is TGTGCTAGTGGAGGACTCGCTCAAGAGACCCAGTACTTC. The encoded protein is CASGGLAQETQYF.

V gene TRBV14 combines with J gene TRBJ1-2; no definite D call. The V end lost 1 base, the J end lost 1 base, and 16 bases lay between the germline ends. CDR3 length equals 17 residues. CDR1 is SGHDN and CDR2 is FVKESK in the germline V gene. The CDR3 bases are TGTGCCAGCAGCCAAGTAGTGAGTCAGCACTATAACTATGGCTACACCTTC. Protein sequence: CASSQVVSQHYNYGYTF.

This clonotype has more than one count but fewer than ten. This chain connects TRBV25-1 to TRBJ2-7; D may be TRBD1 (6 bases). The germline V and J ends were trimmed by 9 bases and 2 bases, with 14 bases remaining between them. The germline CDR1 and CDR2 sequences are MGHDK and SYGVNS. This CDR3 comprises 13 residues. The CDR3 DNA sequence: TGTGCCAGGGACAGAAAACTGACCTACGAGCAGTACTTC. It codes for CARDRKLTYEQYF.

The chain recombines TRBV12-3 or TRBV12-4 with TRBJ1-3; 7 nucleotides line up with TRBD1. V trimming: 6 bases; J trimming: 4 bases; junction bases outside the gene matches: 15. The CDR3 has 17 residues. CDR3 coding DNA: TGTGCCAGCAGACCTCGGTCGGTCAGGGGGTCCGGAAACACCATATATTTT. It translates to CASRPRSVRGSGNTIYF.

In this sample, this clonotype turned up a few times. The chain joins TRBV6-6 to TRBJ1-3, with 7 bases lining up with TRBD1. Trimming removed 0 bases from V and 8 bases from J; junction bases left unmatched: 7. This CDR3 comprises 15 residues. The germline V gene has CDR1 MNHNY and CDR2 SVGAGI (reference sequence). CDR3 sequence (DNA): TGTGCCAGCAGTTACTCGAGAAGTCAGGGGGACACCATATATTTT. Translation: CASSYSRSQGDTIYF.

In nucleotides, the CDR3 is TGTGCCGTGACAGGGGAAGAGACCCAGTACTTC. Residues: CAVTGEETQYF. V usage is TRBV28 and J usage is TRBJ2-5, with 8 bases lining up with TRBD1. Germline assignment: CDR1 MDHEN and CDR2 SYDVKM. There are 11 residues in the CDR3. V lost 11 bases to trimming and J lost 3 bases; unmatched junction nucleotides: 2.